The TCR beta chain described here comes from a study of T-cell memory formation after mild COVID-19 (dated by TCRdb to about 2021). Concerning the study at large: TCR sequence clusters from the two donors were largely donor specific. Longitudinal TCRalpha and TCRbeta repertoire sequencing tracked T-cell clones expanding and contracting after mild COVID-19 in a couple of donors. The cohort was made up of two young adult volunteers, one female and one male, who were previously healthy. Beyond this particular receptor, the publication reports: Contracting CD4+ clones were found mainly in CM and EM memory subsets, while CD8+ clones were enriched in EMRA. Clones contracting from day 15 to 85 had balanced CD4/CD8 phenotypes, while a second wave expanding from day 15 to 37 was biased towards CD4+. The study covered only two mild cases, and larger cohorts including severe cases with pre-infection samples were considered necessary. The detection of some responding clones in pre-infection memory suggests that pre-existing cross-reactive memory T cells joined the SARS-CoV-2 response. SARS-CoV-2 specificity of the second-wave clones peaking on day 37 was not confirmed.

PBMCs were isolated by Ficoll-Paque density gradient centrifugation. Concerning this clonotype: Its antigen is currently not known. Base qualities are not recorded, but no much larger clone differs from it by a single base.

Including the terminal cysteine and phenylalanine, the CDR3 comprises 13 residues. Here the CDR3 DNA is all that survives: 39 bases in frame from base 1. The germline V gene sets CDR1 to MNHEY and CDR2 to SVGEGT. V is cut back by 5 bases and J by 16 bases, with 14 bases in the junction unmatched. The sequencing machine was an Illumina NovaSeq 6000. cDNA libraries for TCRalpha and TCRbeta were prepared by 5'RACE using constant-segment primers, with sample barcodes and unique molecular identifiers added. RNA was extracted from every sample with Trizol reagent. Amplification of the libraries took two PCR steps, and the second step added a second sample barcode plus Illumina TruSeq adapters. Libraries were sequenced on an Illumina NovaSeq with 2 x 150 bp paired-end reads. Per the original workflow: Reads were demultiplexed and collapsed into UMI-guided consensus sequences with migec v1.2.7. With mixcr v2.1.11, UMI consensuses were aligned to TRA and TRB V and J templates and assembled into clonotypes. A clonotype was counted as expanded or contracted only when both edgeR and NoisET called the clonotype significant, with the noise models trained on biological replicates. For edgeR calls, the cutoffs were a false discovery rate-adjusted p below 0.01 and a log2 fold-change threshold of 1. As an exploratory analysis of dynamics, PCA with hierarchical clustering was applied to max-normalized trajectories of the 1000 most abundant clonotypes. The CD4 or CD8 phenotype of responding clones was assigned using the separately sequenced CD4+ and CD8+ repertoires. Clones were called with MiXCR by TCRdb after fastp trimmed the public reads at Q25, and only in-frame beta chains were retained. CDR3 protein duplicates are merged, each entry listing the most common genes and DNA. These V and J calls derive from TCRdb rather than the authors' analysis. For this sample the table gives 500,000 to 550,000 distinct CDR3 sequences, of which roughly 20% were detected only once. The ten biggest clones cover approximately 13% of the sample.

The rearrangement joined TRBV6-2 or TRBV6-3 to TRBJ2-1, with 7 bases matching TRBD2. This sequence was found in an adult woman who had mild COVID-19 (a few samples of this study predate the infection). The sample titles of this study are shuffled in the database, so cell type and time point are left out; the donor was told from shared clones. Sequenced input: PBMCs or a T cell subset sorted from them (not recorded which). In nucleotides, the sequence is TGTGCCAGCAGTCCGTCGGGGACTACCCCTCTATTCTTC. It codes for CASSPSGTTPLFF.